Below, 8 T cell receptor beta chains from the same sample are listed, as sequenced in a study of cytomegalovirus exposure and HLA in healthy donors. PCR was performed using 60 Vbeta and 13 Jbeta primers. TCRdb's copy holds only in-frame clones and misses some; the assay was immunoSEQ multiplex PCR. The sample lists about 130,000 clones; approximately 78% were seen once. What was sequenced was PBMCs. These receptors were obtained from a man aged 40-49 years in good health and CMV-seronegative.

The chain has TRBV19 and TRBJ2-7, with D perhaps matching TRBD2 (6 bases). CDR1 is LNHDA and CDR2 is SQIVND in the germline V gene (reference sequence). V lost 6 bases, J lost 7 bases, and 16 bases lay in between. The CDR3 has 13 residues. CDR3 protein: CASRKYEGGEQYF. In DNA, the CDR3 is TGTGCCAGTAGGAAGTACGAGGGAGGAGAGCAGTACTTC.

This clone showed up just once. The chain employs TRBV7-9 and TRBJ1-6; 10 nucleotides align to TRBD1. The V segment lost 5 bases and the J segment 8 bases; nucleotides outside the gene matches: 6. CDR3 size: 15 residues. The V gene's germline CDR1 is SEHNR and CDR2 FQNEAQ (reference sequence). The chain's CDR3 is CASSNRDRGDSPLHF. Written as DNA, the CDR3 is TGTGCCAGCAGCAACCGGGACAGGGGTGATTCACCCCTCCACTTT.

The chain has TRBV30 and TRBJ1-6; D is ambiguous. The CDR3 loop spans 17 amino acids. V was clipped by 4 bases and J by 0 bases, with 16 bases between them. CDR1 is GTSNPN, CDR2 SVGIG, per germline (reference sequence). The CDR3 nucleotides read TGTGCCTGGAATGTGGAGGGATTCAGCTCCTATAATTCACCCCTCCACTTT. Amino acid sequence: CAWNVEGFSSYNSPLHF.

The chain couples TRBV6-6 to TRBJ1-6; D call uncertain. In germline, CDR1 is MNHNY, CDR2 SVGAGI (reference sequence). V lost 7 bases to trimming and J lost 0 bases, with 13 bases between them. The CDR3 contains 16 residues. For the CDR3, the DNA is TGTGCCAGCACCCTCTCCCCGAGCTCCTATAATTCACCCCTCCACTTT. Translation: CASTLSPSSYNSPLHF.

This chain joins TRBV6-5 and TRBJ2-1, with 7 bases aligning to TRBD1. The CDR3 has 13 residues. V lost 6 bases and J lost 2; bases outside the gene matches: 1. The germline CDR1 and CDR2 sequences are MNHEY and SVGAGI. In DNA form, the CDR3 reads TGTGCCAGCAGCGGGACAGCCTACAATGAGCAGTTCTTC. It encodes CASSGTAYNEQFF.

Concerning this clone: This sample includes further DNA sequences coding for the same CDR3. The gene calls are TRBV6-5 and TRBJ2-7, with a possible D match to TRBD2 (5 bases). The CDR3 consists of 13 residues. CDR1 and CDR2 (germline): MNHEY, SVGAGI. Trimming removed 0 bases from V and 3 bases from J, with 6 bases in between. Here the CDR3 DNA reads TGTGCCAGCAGTTACTCACGGGGCTACGAGCAGTACTTC. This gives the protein CASSYSRGYEQYF.

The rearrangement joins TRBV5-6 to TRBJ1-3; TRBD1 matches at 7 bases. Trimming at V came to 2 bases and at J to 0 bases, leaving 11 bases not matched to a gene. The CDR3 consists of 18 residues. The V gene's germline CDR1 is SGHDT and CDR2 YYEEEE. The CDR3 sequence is CASSFLTGSLSSGNTIYF. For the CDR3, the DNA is TGTGCCAGCAGCTTTCTGACAGGGTCCTTAAGCTCTGGAAACACCATATATTTT.

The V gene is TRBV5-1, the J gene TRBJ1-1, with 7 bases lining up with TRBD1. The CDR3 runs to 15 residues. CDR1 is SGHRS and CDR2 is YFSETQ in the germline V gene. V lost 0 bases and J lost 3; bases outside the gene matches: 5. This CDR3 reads CASSLEQGGYTEAFF. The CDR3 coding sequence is TGCGCCAGCAGCTTGGAGCAGGGGGGTTACACTGAAGCTTTCTTT.